The 8 T cell receptor beta chains listed next were all sequenced from one sample in a study of T cell responses to AZD1222 COVID-19 vaccine. Some clones are missing from TCRdb's copy, which holds only in-frame ones; the method was immunoSEQ multiplex PCR. Of 250,000 to 300,000 clones in the sample, approximately 94% are singletons; the top ten hold around 0.5%. This specimen consisted of peripheral blood, obtained 28 days after the second AZD1222 dose. These receptor sequences come from an adult who received the AZD1222 COVID-19 vaccine.

The chain carries TRBV6-4 and TRBJ2-7; tentatively, D is TRBD1 or TRBD2 (7 bases each). The germline V gene has CDR1 MRHNA and CDR2 SNTAGT. V lost 7 bases, J lost 4 bases, and 17 bases lay in between. CDR3 length: 14 amino acids. Here the CDR3 reads CASTPRGGNYEQYF. The CDR3 region has the DNA TGTGCCAGCACACCCAGGGGGGGGAATTACGAGCAGTACTTC.

The V gene is TRBV2, the J gene TRBJ2-7; D gene ambiguous. V was pared by 0 bases and J by 12 bases, with 15 bases between. This CDR3 spans 13 amino acids. From germline, CDR1 is SNHLY and CDR2 FYNNEI. As DNA, the CDR3 is TGTGCCAGCAGTGAAGCTTGGGGTCTGATGGGGTACTTC. Translation: CASSEAWGLMGYF.

J is TRBJ2-1 and V is TRBV5-1, with 10 bases that match TRBD2. The V and J ends lost 4 bases and 4 bases, in that order; junction bases with no gene match: 5. Looked up from germline, CDR1 is SGHRS and CDR2 is YFSETQ. The CDR3 runs to 15 residues. The CDR3 is CASSTSGTRYNEQFF. As DNA, the CDR3 is TGCGCCAGCAGCACTAGCGGGACAAGGTACAATGAGCAGTTCTTC.

This sequence joins TRBV5-5 and TRBJ1-2, with TRBD1 matching over 8 bases. The germline gives CDR1 SGHKS, CDR2 YYEKEE (reference sequence). This CDR3 contains 16 residues. V dropped 0 bases and J dropped 4; count of bases not matched to a gene: 8. The CDR3 DNA reads TGTGCCAGCAGCTTGGCGGCAGGGGGCGCGACCTATGGCTACACCTTC. It translates to CASSLAAGGATYGYTF.

J is TRBJ2-7 and V is TRBV27, with TRBD2 as a possible D gene (6 bases). The CDR3 is 12 residues long. Trimming stripped 6 bases from V and 6 bases from J, with 12 bases between. CDR1 and CDR2 (germline): MNHEY, SMNVEV (reference sequence). The CDR3 loop is CASRRLGSEQYF. The CDR3 DNA reads TGTGCCAGCAGGAGACTAGGAAGCGAGCAGTACTTC.

The chain has TRBV5-5 and TRBJ1-2; D is unresolved. Trimming stripped 7 bases from V and 4 bases from J, with 14 bases between. The CDR3 is 13 amino acids. Germline V gene sequence: CDR1 SGHKS, CDR2 YYEKEE (reference sequence). The CDR3 region is CASAPALSYGYTF. CDR3 nucleotide sequence: TGTGCCAGCGCGCCGGCGCTCAGCTATGGCTACACCTTC.

The chain links TRBV15 to TRBJ2-1; no clear D gene. Trimming shortened V by 7 bases and J by 7 bases, and 17 bases separated the two germline ends. This CDR3 is built from 14 residues. Germline CDR1 and CDR2: LNHNV and YYDKDF (reference sequence). The CDR3 loop is CATTIGNRYNEQFF. The CDR3 DNA is TGTGCCACCACCATTGGGAATAGGTATAATGAGCAGTTCTTC. The full variable domain, completed using reference TRBV15 and TRBJ2-1, is DAMVIQNPRYQVTQFGKPVTLSCSQTLNHNVMYWYQQKSSQAPKLLFHYYDKDFNNEADTPDNFQSRRPNTSFCFLDIRSPGLGDTAMYLCATTIGNRYNEQFFGPGTRLTVL.

The V and J genes are TRBV11-2 and TRBJ2-7; D tentatively fits TRBD1 or TRBD2 (5 bases each). Deletions cut 2 bases from V and 3 bases from J, with 14 bases between. The CDR3 runs 15 residues. The germline V gene has CDR1 SGHAT and CDR2 FQNNGV. CDR3 amino acids: CASSLMGREIYEQYF. In DNA, the CDR3 is TGTGCCAGCAGCTTAATGGGCAGGGAGATCTACGAGCAGTACTTC.